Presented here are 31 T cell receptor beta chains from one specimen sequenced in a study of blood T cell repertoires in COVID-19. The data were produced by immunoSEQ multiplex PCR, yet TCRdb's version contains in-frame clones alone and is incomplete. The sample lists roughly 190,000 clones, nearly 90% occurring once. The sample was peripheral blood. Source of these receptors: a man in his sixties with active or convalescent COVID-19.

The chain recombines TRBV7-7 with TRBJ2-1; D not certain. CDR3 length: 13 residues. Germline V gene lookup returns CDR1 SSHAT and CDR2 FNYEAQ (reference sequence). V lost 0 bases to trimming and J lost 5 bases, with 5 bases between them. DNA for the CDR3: TGTGCCAGCAGCTTAGCGGAGAACAATGAGCAGTTCTTC. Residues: CASSLAENNEQFF.

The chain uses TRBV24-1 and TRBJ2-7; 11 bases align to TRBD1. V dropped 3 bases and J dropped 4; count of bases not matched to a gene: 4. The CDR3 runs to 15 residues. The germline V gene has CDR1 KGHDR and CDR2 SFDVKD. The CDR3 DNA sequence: TGTGCCACCAGTGATCCCGGGACAGGGGGGTACGAGCAGTACTTC. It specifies CATSDPGTGGYEQYF.

The CDR3 loop is CASRSGGDSYEQYF. Written as DNA, the CDR3 is TGCGCCAGCAGAAGCGGGGGTGACTCCTACGAGCAGTACTTC. The chain uses TRBV10-2 and TRBJ2-7; TRBD2 agrees at 8 bases. Germline trimming cut 6 bases from V and 0 bases from J; bases unmatched to any gene: 4. This CDR3 region has 14 residues. Germline CDR1 WSHSY, CDR2 SAAADI.

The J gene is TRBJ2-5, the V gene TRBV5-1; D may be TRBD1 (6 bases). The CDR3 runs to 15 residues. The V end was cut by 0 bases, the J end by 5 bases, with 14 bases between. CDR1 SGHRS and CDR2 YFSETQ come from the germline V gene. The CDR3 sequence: CASSLAGTFGETQYF. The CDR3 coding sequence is TGCGCCAGCAGCTTGGCCGGGACATTCGGGGAGACCCAGTACTTC. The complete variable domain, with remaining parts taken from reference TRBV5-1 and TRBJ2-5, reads KAGVTQTPRYLIKTRGQQVTLSCSPISGHRSVSWYQQTPGQGLQFLFEYFSETQRNKGNFPGRFSGRQFSNSRSEMNVSTLELGDSALYLCASSLAGTFGETQYFGPGTRLLVL.

The CDR3 DNA is TGTGCCAGCAGCCACGTCTACTTGCGGGGGGGCCCCAATGAGCAGTTCTTC. Amino acid sequence: CASSHVYLRGGPNEQFF. The V and J genes are TRBV3-1 (or the pseudogene TRBV3-2) and TRBJ2-1, with 9 bases fitting TRBD2. V lost 3 bases, J lost 6 bases, and 12 bases stayed unmatched. The germline V gene has CDR1 LGHDT and CDR2 YNNKEL (reference sequence). The CDR3 contains 17 residues.

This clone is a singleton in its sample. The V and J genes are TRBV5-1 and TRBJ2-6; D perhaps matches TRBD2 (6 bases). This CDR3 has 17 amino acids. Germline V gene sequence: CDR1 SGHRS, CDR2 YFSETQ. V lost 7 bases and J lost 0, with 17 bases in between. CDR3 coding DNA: TGCGCCAGCTCCCTGGGACTGTCAAGCTCTGGGGCCAACGTCCTGACTTTC. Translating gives CASSLGLSSSGANVLTF.

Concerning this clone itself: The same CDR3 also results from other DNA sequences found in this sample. CDR3 protein: CASGRENTEAFF. The CDR3 DNA is TGTGCCAGCGGTCGGGAGAACACTGAAGCTTTCTTT. The V and J genes are TRBV6-5 and TRBJ1-1; D unresolved. V lost 8 bases, J lost 1 base, and 8 bases lay in between. Germline V gene sequence: CDR1 MNHEY, CDR2 SVGAGI. The CDR3 runs to 12 residues.

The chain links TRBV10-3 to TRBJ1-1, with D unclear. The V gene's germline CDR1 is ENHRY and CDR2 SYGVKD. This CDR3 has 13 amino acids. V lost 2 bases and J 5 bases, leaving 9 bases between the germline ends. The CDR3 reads CAISELGVTEAFF. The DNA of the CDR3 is TGTGCCATCAGTGAGCTCGGGGTGACTGAAGCTTTCTTT.

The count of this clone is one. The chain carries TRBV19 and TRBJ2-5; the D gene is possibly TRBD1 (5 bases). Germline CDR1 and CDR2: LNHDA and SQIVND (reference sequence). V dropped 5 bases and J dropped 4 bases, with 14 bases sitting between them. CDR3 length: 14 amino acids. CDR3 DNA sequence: TGTGCCAGTAGTCGACAGAGTTATGGAGAGACCCAGTACTTC. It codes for CASSRQSYGETQYF.

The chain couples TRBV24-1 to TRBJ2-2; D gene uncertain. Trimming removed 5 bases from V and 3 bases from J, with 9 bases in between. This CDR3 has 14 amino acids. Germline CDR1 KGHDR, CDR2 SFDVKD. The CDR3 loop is CATSGGTYTGELFF. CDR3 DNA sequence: TGTGCCACCAGTGGTGGCACGTACACCGGGGAGCTGTTTTTT.

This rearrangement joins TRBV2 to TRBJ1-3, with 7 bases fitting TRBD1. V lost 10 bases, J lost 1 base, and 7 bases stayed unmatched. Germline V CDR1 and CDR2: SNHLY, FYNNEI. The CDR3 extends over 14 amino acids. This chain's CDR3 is CATRQGFSGNTIYF. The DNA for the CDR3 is TGTGCCACCCGACAGGGCTTTTCTGGAAACACCATATATTTT.

The CDR3 loop reads CASSPWDRGLTEAFF. CDR3 nucleotides: TGTGCCAGCAGCCCCTGGGACAGGGGGCTGACTGAAGCTTTCTTT. The chain is built from TRBV13 and TRBJ1-1, with 12 bases identical to TRBD1. The CDR3 length is 15 residues. The germline V gene encodes CDR1 PRHDT and CDR2 FYEKMQ (reference sequence). J lost 5 bases, V lost 5 bases, and 6 bases had no gene match. Combining the CDR3 with reference TRBV13 and TRBJ1-1 gives the whole variable domain AAGVIQSPRHLIKEKRETATLKCYPIPRHDTVYWYQQGPGQDPQFLISFYEKMQSDKGSIPDRFSAQQFSDYHSELNMSSLELGDSALYFCASSPWDRGLTEAFFGQGTRLTVV.

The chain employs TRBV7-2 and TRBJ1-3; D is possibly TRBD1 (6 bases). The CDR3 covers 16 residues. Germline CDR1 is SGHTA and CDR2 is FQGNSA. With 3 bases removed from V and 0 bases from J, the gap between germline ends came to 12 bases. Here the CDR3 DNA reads TGTGCCAGCAGCTTTCGACAGGCGAACTCTGGAAACACCATATATTTT. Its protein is CASSFRQANSGNTIYF.

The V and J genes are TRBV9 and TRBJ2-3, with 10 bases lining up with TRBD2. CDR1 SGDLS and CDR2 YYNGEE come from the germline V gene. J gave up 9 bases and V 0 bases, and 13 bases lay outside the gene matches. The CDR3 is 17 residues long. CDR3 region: CASSVGPSGGAHGTQYF. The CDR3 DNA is TGTGCCAGCAGCGTAGGCCCCAGCGGGGGGGCCCATGGCACGCAGTATTTT.

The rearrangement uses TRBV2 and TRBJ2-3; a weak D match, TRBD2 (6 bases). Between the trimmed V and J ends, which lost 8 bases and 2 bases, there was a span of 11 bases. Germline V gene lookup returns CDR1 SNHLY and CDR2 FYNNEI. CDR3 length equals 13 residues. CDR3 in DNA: TGTGCCAGCGAGGCGGGGACCACAGATACGCAGTATTTT. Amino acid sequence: CASEAGTTDTQYF.

The CDR3 reads CSVMRSNTEAFF. CDR3 DNA sequence: TGCAGCGTTATGAGGTCGAACACTGAAGCTTTCTTT. The chain employs TRBV29-1 and TRBJ1-1, with no clear D. This CDR3 comprises 12 residues. Germline CDR1 and CDR2: SQVTM and ANQGSEA. The ends were cut back, 5 bases at V and 1 base at J, with 8 bases in the middle.

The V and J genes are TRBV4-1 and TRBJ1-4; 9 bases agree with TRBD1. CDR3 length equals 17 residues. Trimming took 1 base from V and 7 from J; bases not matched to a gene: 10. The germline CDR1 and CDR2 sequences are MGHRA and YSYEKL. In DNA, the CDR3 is TGCGCCAGCAGCCAAGCCGAAACAGGGGGCCCGACTGAAAAACTGTTTTTT. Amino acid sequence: CASSQAETGGPTEKLFF.

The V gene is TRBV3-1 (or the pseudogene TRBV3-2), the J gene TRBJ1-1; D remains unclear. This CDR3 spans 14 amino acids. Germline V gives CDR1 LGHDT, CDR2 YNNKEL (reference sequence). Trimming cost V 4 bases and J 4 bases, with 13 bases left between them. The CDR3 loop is CASSLGEGRTEAFF. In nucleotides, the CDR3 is TGTGCCAGCAGCCTCGGGGAAGGGCGCACTGAAGCTTTCTTT.

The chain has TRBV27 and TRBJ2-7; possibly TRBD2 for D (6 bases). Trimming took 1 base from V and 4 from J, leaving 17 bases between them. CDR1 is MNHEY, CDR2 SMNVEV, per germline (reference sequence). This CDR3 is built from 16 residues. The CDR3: CASSLYVSAGRYEQYF. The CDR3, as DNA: TGTGCCAGCAGTTTATATGTTTCTGCAGGGAGGTACGAGCAGTACTTC.

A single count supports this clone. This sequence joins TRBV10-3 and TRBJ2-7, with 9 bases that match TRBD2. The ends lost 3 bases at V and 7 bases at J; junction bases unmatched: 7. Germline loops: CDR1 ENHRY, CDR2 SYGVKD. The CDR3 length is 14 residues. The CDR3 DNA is TGTGCCATCAGTGATAAGCGGGGGGTCGGGGAGCAGTACTTC. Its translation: CAISDKRGVGEQYF.

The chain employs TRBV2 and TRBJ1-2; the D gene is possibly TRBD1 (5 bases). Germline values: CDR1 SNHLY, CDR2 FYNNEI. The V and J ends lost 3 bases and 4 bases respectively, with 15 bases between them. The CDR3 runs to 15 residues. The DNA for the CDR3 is TGTGCCAGCAGTGATGGATCAGGGTTAGGCTATGGCTACACCTTC. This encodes CASSDGSGLGYGYTF.

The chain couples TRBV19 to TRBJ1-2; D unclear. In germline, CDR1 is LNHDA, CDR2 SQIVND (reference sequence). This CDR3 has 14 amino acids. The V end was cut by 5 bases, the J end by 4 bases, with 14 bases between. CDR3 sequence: CASSVGGGPYGYTF. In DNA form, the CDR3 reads TGTGCCAGTAGTGTCGGTGGAGGGCCCTATGGCTACACCTTC.

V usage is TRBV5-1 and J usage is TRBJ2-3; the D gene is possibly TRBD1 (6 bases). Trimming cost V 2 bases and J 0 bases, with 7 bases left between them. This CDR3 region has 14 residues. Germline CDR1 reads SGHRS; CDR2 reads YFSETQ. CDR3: CASSLDRSTDTQYF. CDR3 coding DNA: TGCGCCAGCAGCTTAGACAGGAGCACAGATACGCAGTATTTT.

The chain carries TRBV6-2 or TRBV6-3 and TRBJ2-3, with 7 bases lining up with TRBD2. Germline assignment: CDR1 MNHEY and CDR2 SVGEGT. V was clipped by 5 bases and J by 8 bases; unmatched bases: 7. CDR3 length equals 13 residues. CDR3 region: CASSKLGGTTQYF. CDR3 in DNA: TGTGCCAGCAGTAAACTCGGGGGGACTACGCAGTATTTT.

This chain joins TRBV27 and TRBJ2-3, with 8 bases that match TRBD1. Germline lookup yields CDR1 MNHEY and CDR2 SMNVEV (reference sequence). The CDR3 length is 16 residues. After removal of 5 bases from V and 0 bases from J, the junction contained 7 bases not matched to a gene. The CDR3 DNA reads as TGTGCCAGCAGTGCTCCGGGACAGGAGAGCACAGATACGCAGTATTTT. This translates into CASSAPGQESTDTQYF.

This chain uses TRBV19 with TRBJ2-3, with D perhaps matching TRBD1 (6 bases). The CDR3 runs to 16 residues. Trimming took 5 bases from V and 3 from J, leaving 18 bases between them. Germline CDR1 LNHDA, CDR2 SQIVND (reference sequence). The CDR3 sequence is CASSSPPGVWTDTQYF. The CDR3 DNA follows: TGTGCCAGTAGTTCTCCGCCAGGGGTTTGGACAGATACGCAGTATTTT.

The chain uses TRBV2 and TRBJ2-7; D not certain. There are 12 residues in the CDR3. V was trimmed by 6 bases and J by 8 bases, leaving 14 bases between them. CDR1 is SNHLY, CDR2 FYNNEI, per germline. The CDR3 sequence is CASRGSGLQQYF. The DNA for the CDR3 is TGTGCCAGCAGGGGCTCTGGTCTTCAGCAGTACTTC.

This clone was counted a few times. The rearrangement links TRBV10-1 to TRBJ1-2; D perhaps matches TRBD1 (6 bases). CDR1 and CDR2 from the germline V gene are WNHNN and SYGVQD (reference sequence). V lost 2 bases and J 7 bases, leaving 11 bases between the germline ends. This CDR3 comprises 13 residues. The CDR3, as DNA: TGCGCCAGCAGTGAGCAACAGGGCGGTGGCTACACCTTC. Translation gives CASSEQQGGGYTF.

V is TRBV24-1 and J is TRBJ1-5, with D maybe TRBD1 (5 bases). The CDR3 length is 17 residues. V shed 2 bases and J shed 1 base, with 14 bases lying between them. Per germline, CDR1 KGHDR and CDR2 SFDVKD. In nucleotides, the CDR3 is TGTGCCACCAGTGATTCCTCCTTCGGGGGAAGCAATCAGCCCCAGCATTTT. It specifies CATSDSSFGGSNQPQHF.

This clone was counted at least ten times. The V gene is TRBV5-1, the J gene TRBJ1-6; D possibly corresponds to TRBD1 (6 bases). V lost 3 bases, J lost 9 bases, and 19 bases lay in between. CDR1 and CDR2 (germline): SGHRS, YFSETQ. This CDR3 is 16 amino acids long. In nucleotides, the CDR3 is TGCGCCAGCAGCTCCAACCGACAGGCAGCAGGTTCACCCCTCCACTTT. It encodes CASSSNRQAAGSPLHF.

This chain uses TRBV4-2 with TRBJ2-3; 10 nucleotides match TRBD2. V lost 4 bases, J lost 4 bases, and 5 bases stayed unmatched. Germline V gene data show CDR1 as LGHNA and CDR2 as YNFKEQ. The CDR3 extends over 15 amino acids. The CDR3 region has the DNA TGTGCCAGCAGCCCCGCTAGCGGGGGTGCAGATACGCAGTATTTT. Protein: CASSPASGGADTQYF.